This T cell receptor (beta chain) was captured in a study of naive and memory T cell subsets. The germline V and J ends were trimmed by 5 bases and 5 bases, with 15 bases remaining between them. The CDR3 is made up of 14 amino acids. This clonotype appeared a few times. No antigen is known for it. Amplification of ligated cDNA took four PCR rounds with SP2 and nested alpha and beta constant primers. Via MiXCR, TCRdb re-called the UMI-ligation and nested PCR reads, giving one row per CDR3 protein. Among about 37,000 distinct CDR3 sequences, 11% were seen once, and the ten largest hold almost 4%. Findings of the study overall: Potentially, T cell activation and differentiation skew this RNA-based measurement.

As to treatment: skin biopsy from PPD injection site in Mantoux-positive individual. An oligonucleotide containing a UMI was ligated to the 3' end of TCR cDNA. Individuals with a positive Mantoux test gave biopsies from PPD-injected skin. The sample was skin, taken from a tuberculin skin test site. The rearrangement joins TRBV12-3 or TRBV12-4 to TRBJ1-1; no firm D call. The receptor comes from an adult in good health. CDR3 sequence reads: CASSASAGRTEAFF. Here the CDR3 DNA reads TGTGCCAGCAGTGCCAGTGCTGGGAGGACTGAAGCTTTCTTT.